This TCR beta chain is drawn from a study of CD8 T cells in Susac syndrome. The authors sequenced TCR beta from blood CD8+ and CD4+ T cells. CDR3 length: 14 amino acids. Per germline, CDR1 MDHEN and CDR2 SYDVKM. V lost 7 bases and J lost 8; bases outside the gene matches: 10. The authors reverse transcribed roughly 0.5 to 1 ug RNA with random hexamers. By means of immunoSEQ multiplex PCR, TCR beta CDR3 spanning 54 Vbeta and 13 Jbeta underwent amplification. TCRdb reprocessed the immunoSEQ multiplex PCR reads via MiXCR and lists one record per CDR3 protein. The sample holds 150,000 to 200,000 distinct CDR3 sequences; 90% to 95% are singletons and the top ten take 0.1%.

The chain couples TRBV28 to TRBJ1-4; 7 bases line up with TRBD1. Sequences were obtained from CD4+ T cells from PBMCs. This TCR was recovered from a human donor in good health. The CDR3 is CASIRGQPGEKLFF. DNA of the CDR3: TGTGCCAGCATTAGGGGACAGCCTGGGGAAAAACTGTTTTTT.